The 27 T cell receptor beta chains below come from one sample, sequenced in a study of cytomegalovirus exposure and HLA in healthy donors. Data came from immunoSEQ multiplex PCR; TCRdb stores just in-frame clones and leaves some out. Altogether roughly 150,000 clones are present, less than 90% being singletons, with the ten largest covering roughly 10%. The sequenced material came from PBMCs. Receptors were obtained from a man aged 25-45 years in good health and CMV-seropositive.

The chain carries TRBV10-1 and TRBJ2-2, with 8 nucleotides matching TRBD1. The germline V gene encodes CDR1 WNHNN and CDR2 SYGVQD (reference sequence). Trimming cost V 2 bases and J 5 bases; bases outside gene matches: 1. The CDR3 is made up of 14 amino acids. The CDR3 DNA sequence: TGCGCCAGCAGTGAGCAGGGGGCGACCGGGGAGCTGTTTTTT. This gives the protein CASSEQGATGELFF.

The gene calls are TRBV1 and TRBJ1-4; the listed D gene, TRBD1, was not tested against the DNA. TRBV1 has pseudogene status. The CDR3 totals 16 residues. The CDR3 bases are TGCACCAGCAGCCGCATTTTAGGACAGGAGGTAGGGGAACTGTTTTTT. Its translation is CTSSRILGQEVGELFF.

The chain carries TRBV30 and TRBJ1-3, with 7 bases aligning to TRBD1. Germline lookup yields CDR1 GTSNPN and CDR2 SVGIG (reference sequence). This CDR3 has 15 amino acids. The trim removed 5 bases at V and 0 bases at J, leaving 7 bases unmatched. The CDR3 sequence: CAWLTGDPSGNTIYF. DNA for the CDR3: TGTGCCTGGTTAACAGGGGATCCCTCTGGAAACACCATATATTTT.

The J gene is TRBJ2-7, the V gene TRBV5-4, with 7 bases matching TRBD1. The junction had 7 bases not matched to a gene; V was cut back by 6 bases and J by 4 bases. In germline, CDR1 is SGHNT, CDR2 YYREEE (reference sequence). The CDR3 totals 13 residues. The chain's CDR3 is CASTPGGRYEQYF. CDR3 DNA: TGTGCCAGCACCCCAGGGGGTCGGTACGAGCAGTACTTC.

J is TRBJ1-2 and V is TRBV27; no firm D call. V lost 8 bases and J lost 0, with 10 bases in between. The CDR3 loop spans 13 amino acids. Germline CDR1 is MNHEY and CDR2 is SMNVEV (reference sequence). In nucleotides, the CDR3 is TGTGCCAGCGGGTGGGCTTCTAACTATGGCTACACCTTC. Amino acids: CASGWASNYGYTF.

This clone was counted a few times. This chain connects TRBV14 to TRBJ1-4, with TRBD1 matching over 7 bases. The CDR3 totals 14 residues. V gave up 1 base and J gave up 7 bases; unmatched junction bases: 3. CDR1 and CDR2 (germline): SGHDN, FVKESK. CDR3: CASSQGQGFEKLFF. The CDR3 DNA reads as TGTGCCAGCAGCCAAGGACAGGGTTTTGAAAAACTGTTTTTT. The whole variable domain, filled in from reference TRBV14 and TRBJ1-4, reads EAGVTQFPSHSVIEKGQTVTLRCDPISGHDNLYWYRRVMGKEIKFLLHFVKESKQDESGMPNNRFLAERTGGTYSTLKVQPAELEDSGVYFCASSQGQGFEKLFFGSGTQLSVL.

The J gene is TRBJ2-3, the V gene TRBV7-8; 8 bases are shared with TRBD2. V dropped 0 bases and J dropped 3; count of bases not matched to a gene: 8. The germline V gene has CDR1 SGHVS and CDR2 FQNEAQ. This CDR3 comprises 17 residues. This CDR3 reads CASSLAGAGGLTDTQYF. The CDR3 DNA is TGTGCCAGCAGCTTAGCCGGTGCGGGAGGTCTTACAGATACGCAGTATTTT.

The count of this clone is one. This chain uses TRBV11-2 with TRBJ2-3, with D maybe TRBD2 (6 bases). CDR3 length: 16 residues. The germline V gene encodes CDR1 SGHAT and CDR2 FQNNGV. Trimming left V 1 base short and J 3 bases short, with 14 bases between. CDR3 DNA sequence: TGTGCCAGCAGCTTAGCCCCACGGGGGATAACAGATACGCAGTATTTT. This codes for CASSLAPRGITDTQYF.

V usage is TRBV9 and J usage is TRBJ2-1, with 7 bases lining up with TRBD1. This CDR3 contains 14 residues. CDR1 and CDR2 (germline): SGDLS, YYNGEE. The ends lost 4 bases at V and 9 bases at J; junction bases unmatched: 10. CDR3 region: CASSSLQQGVEQFF. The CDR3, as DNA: TGTGCCAGCAGCTCCCTACAGCAGGGGGTTGAGCAGTTCTTC.

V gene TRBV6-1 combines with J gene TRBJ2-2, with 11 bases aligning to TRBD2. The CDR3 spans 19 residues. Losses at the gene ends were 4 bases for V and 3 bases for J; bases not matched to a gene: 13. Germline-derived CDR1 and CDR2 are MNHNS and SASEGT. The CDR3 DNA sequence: TGTGCCAGCAGTGCTCTGGTACTACTAGCGGGAGAGGACACCGGGGAGCTGTTTTTT. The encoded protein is CASSALVLLAGEDTGELFF.

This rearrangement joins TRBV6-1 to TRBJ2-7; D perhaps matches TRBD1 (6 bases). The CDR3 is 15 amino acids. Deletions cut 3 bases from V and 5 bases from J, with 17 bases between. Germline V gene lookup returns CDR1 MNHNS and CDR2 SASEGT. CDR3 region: CASSEGARPAHEQYF. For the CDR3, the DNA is TGTGCCAGCAGTGAGGGGGCCCGACCGGCGCACGAGCAGTACTTC.

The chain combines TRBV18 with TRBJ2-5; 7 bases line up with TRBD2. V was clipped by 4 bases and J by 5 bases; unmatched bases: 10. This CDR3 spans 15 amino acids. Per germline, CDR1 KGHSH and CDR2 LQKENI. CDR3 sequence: CASSRATSPGETQYF. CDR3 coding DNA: TGTGCCAGCTCACGAGCGACTAGCCCCGGGGAGACCCAGTACTTC.

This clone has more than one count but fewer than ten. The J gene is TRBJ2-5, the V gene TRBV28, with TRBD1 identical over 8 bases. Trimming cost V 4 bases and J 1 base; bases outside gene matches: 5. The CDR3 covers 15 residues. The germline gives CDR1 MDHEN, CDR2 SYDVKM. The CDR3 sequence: CASSSLGTGQETQYF. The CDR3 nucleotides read TGTGCCAGCAGTTCTCTAGGGACAGGCCAAGAGACCCAGTACTTC.

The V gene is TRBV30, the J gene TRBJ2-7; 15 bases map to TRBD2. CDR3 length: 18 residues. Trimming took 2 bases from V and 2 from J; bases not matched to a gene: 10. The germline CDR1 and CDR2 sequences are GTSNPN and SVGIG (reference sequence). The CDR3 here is CAWSSSRTSGRATYEQYF. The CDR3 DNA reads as TGTGCCTGGAGTAGTTCTAGGACTAGCGGGAGGGCCACCTACGAGCAGTACTTC.

This CDR3 reads CASSLRAGDATDTQYF. CDR3 sequence (DNA): TGTGCCAGCAGCCTCAGAGCGGGTGATGCCACAGATACGCAGTATTTT. J is TRBJ2-3 and V is TRBV11-3, with a possible D match to TRBD2 (6 bases). The CDR3 runs 16 residues. Trimming shortened V by 5 bases and J by 2 bases, and 17 bases separated the two germline ends. Germline V gives CDR1 SGHNT, CDR2 YENEEA.

This chain's CDR3 is CASSVDTTGRLSSYNEQFF. CDR3 bases: TGTGCCAGCAGCGTAGATACCACCGGGAGGTTGTCCTCCTACAATGAGCAGTTCTTC. The chain joins TRBV9 to TRBJ2-1, with 7 bases aligning to TRBD2. Germline-derived CDR1 and CDR2 are SGDLS and YYNGEE. This CDR3 has 19 residues. The V segment lost 0 bases and the J segment 0 bases; nucleotides outside the gene matches: 12. Supplemented by reference TRBV9 and TRBJ2-1, the full variable domain reads DSGVTQTPKHLITATGQRVTLRCSPRSGDLSVYWYQQSLDQGLQFLIQYYNGEERAKGNILERFSAQQFPDLHSELNLSSLELGDSALYFCASSVDTTGRLSSYNEQFFGPGTRLTVL.

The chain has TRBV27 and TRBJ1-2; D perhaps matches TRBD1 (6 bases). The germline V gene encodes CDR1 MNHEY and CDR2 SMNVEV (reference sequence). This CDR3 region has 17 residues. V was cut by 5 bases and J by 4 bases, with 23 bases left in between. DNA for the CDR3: TGTGCCAGCAGTCCTACAGGGATAAATTCAGATGGCTATGGCTACACCTTC. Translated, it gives CASSPTGINSDGYGYTF.

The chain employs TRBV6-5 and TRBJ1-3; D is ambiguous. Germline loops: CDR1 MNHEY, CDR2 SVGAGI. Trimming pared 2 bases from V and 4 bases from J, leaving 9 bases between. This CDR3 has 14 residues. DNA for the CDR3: TGTGCCAGCAGTTACACAGTGCACGGAAACACCATATATTTT. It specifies CASSYTVHGNTIYF.

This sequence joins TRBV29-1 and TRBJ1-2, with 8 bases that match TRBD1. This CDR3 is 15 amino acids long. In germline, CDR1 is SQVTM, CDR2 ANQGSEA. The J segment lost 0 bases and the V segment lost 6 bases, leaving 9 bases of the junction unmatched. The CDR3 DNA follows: TGCAGCGTGGAGGGACAGGTCGACACTAACTATGGCTACACCTTC. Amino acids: CSVEGQVDTNYGYTF.

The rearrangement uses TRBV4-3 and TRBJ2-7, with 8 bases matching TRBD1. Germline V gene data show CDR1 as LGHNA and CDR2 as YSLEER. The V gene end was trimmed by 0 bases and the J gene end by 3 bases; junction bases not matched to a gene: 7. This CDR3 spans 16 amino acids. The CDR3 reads CASSQDSRGQGYEQYF. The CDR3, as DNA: TGCGCCAGCAGCCAAGACTCCCGAGGACAGGGCTACGAGCAGTACTTC.

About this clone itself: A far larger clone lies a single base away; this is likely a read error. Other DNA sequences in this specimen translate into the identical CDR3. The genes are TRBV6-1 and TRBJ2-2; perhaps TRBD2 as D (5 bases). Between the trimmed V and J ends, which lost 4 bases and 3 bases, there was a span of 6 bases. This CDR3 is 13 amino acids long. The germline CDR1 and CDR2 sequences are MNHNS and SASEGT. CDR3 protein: CASSGGDTGELFF. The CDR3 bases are TGTGCCAGCAGTGGGGGAGACACCGGGGAGCTGTTTTTT.

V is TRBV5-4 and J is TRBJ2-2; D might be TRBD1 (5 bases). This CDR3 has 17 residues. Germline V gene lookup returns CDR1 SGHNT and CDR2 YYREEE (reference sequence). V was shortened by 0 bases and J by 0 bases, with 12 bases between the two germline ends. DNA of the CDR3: TGTGCCAGCAGCTTGGGGGCAGGGCGCTCGAACACCGGGGAGCTGTTTTTT. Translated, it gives CASSLGAGRSNTGELFF.

The CDR3 sequence: CASIPALAAYNEQFF. CDR3 DNA sequence: TGTGCCAGCATCCCCGCACTAGCGGCCTACAATGAGCAGTTCTTC. The chain combines TRBV27 with TRBJ2-1; 8 bases are shared with TRBD2. The J segment lost 2 bases and the V segment lost 7 bases, leaving 7 bases of the junction unmatched. In germline, CDR1 is MNHEY, CDR2 SMNVEV (reference sequence). The CDR3 is made up of 15 amino acids.

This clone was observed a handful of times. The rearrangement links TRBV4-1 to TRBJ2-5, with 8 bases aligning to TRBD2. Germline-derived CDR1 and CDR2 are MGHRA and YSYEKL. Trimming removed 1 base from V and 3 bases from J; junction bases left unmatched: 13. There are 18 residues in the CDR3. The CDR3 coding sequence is TGCGCCAGCAGCCAAGTATCGTGGGGCGGACTAGCAGAAGAGACCCAGTACTTC. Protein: CASSQVSWGGLAEETQYF.

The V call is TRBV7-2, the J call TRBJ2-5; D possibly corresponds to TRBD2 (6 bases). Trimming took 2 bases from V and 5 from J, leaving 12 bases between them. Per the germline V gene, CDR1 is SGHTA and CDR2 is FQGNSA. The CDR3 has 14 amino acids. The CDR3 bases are TGTGCCAGCAGCTTATCACTAGCCAGGGAGACCCAGTACTTC. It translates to CASSLSLARETQYF.

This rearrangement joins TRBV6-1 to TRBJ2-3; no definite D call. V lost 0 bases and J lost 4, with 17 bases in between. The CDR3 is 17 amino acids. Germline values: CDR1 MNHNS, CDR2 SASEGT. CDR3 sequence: CASSEALRAFNSDTQYF. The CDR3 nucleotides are TGTGCCAGCAGTGAAGCGCTCCGTGCTTTTAACTCAGATACGCAGTATTTT.

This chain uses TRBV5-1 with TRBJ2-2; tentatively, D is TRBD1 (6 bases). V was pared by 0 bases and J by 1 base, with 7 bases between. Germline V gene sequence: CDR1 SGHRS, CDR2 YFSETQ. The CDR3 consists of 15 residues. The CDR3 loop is CASSLGRGNTGELFF. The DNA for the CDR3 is TGCGCCAGCAGCTTGGGCAGGGGGAACACCGGGGAGCTGTTTTTT.